The 18 T cell receptor beta chains reported below all come from one sample, sequenced in a study of cytomegalovirus exposure and HLA in healthy donors. Generated by immunoSEQ multiplex PCR, the TCRdb table keeps only in-frame clones and is missing some. The sample yields under 400,000 clones, roughly 90% seen once. Sequencing was performed on PBMCs. These receptor sequences come from a woman aged 18 to 35 in good health and CMV-seronegative.

This sequence joins TRBV7-7 and TRBJ2-5; possibly TRBD1 for D (5 bases). This CDR3 is built from 14 residues. In germline, CDR1 is SSHAT, CDR2 FNYEAQ (reference sequence). V was pared by 2 bases and J by 1 base, with 8 bases between. The CDR3 is CASSLKGFQETQYF. CDR3 bases: TGTGCCAGCAGCTTAAAGGGGTTCCAAGAGACCCAGTACTTC.

This clone was recorded only once. Here the CDR3 reads CASSQRQGQGGVYNEQFF. The CDR3 DNA is TGTGCCAGCAGCCAGAGACAGGGGCAAGGTGGAGTCTACAATGAGCAGTTCTTC. The genes are TRBV4-2 and TRBJ2-1; 8 bases are shared with TRBD1. The germline V gene encodes CDR1 LGHNA and CDR2 YNFKEQ. Germline trimming cut 3 bases from V and 3 bases from J; bases unmatched to any gene: 13. The CDR3 has 18 amino acids.

A few counts support this clone. At the DNA level, this CDR3 is encoded by other sequences in the same sample as well. The chain employs TRBV18 and TRBJ1-4; D unclear. The CDR3 totals 13 residues. CDR1 and CDR2 from the germline V gene are KGHSH and LQKENI. V was pared by 2 bases and J by 4 bases, with 5 bases between. In DNA form, the CDR3 reads TGTGCCAGCTCACCAGGACTTAATGAAAAACTGTTTTTT. It is translated as CASSPGLNEKLFF.

The chain couples TRBV4-1 to TRBJ1-1; 11 bases are a match to TRBD1. This CDR3 is 14 amino acids long. The V segment lost 4 bases and the J segment 8 bases; nucleotides outside the gene matches: 6. The V gene's germline CDR1 is MGHRA and CDR2 YSYEKL. DNA for the CDR3: TGCGCCAGCAGCCCGAAGGGGACAGGGGGAGAAGCTTTCTTT. Translated: CASSPKGTGGEAFF.

This clone appeared once. The gene calls are TRBV28 and TRBJ2-7; 11 bases match TRBD2. Per germline, CDR1 MDHEN and CDR2 SYDVKM. The CDR3 length is 15 residues. J gave up 2 bases and V 5 bases, and 5 bases lay outside the gene matches. The DNA for the CDR3 is TGTGCCAGCAGTCACGGGGGACTAGCGGCCTACGAGCAGTACTTC. It yields the protein CASSHGGLAAYEQYF.

CDR3 amino acids: CASSPLGSGAEETQYF. For the CDR3, the DNA is TGTGCCAGCAGTCCCCTCGGCTCAGGGGCTGAGGAGACCCAGTACTTC. The chain is built from TRBV27 and TRBJ2-5, with D maybe TRBD1 (6 bases). Trimming cost V 5 bases and J 5 bases, with 21 bases left between them. There are 16 residues in the CDR3. The germline CDR1 and CDR2 sequences are MNHEY and SMNVEV (reference sequence).

The chain has TRBV7-6 and TRBJ2-6; tentative D call: TRBD1 (5 bases). V was pared by 5 bases and J by 2 bases, with 13 bases between. This CDR3 is 16 amino acids long. The germline V gene encodes CDR1 SGHVS and CDR2 FNYEAQ. CDR3 loop: CASSPQGTAGANVLTF. CDR3 in DNA: TGTGCCAGCAGCCCTCAGGGAACGGCTGGGGCCAACGTCCTGACTTTC.

The V and J genes are TRBV2 and TRBJ2-3; 7 bases match TRBD2. This CDR3 comprises 14 residues. Germline V gene lookup returns CDR1 SNHLY and CDR2 FYNNEI. After removal of 2 bases from V and 8 bases from J, the junction contained 7 bases not matched to a gene. The CDR3 DNA is TGTGCCAGCAGTGAACCGAGCGGGGCCGCTACGCAGTATTTT. Amino acid sequence: CASSEPSGAATQYF. The full variable domain, rest sourced from reference TRBV2 and TRBJ2-3, is EPEVTQTPSHQVTQMGQEVILRCVPISNHLYFYWYRQILGQKVEFLVSFYNNEISEKSEIFDDQFSVERPDGSNFTLKIRSTKLEDSAMYFCASSEPSGAATQYFGPGTRLTVL.

The chain combines TRBV6-6 with TRBJ2-5; D might be TRBD2 (5 bases). Trimming took off 5 bases at V and 6 bases at J, with 19 bases between the two ends. Germline V gene data show CDR1 as MNHNY and CDR2 as SVGAGI (reference sequence). The CDR3 is 15 amino acids. The CDR3 protein is CASSRESYPPKTQYF. For the CDR3, the DNA is TGTGCCAGCAGTAGGGAGTCCTATCCCCCCAAGACCCAGTACTTC.

The chain combines TRBV7-9 with TRBJ1-1; 7 bases map to TRBD1. Per germline, CDR1 SEHNR and CDR2 FQNEAQ (reference sequence). With 0 bases clipped from V and 4 bases from J, the junction kept 5 bases outside the gene matches. The CDR3 loop spans 15 amino acids. The CDR3, as DNA: TGTGCCAGCAGCTTAGCTCAGCCAGGGGGCACTGAAGCTTTCTTT. It specifies CASSLAQPGGTEAFF. Full variable domain (missing parts from reference TRBV7-9 and TRBJ1-1): DTGVSQNPRHKITKRGQNVTFRCDPISEHNRLYWYRQTLGQGPEFLTYFQNEAQLEKSRLLSDRFSAERPKGSFSTLEIQRTEQGDSAMYLCASSLAQPGGTEAFFGQGTRLTVV.

A word on this clone: The same CDR3 also results from other DNA sequences found in this sample. The chain combines TRBV18 with TRBJ1-1; TRBD1 matches at 8 bases. V dropped 6 bases and J dropped 1; count of bases not matched to a gene: 4. CDR1 KGHSH and CDR2 LQKENI come from the germline V gene. The CDR3 runs 14 residues. CDR3 residues: CASSRDRKNTEAFF. For the CDR3, the DNA is TGTGCCAGCTCTCGGGACAGGAAGAACACTGAAGCTTTCTTT.

This clone has just one count. The CDR3 loop reads CASSLVTGQGVYEQYF. The DNA for the CDR3 is TGCGCCAGCAGCTTGGTGACGGGACAGGGGGTCTACGAGCAGTACTTC. The chain carries TRBV5-1 and TRBJ2-7; 11 bases fit TRBD1. V lost 0 bases and J lost 3; bases outside the gene matches: 5. Germline V gene sequence: CDR1 SGHRS, CDR2 YFSETQ. The CDR3 contains 16 residues.

The V call is TRBV6-4, the J call TRBJ1-1, with 10 bases lining up with TRBD1. The V and J ends lost 10 bases and 2 bases, in that order; junction bases with no gene match: 7. Germline loops: CDR1 MRHNA, CDR2 SNTAGT. The length of the CDR3 is 14 residues. For the CDR3, the DNA is TGTGCCACTCGACAGGGGGCTGGAAACACTGAAGCTTTCTTT. It codes for CATRQGAGNTEAFF.

V is TRBV19 and J is TRBJ1-4; no reliable D call. This CDR3 spans 15 amino acids. Germline CDR1 and CDR2: LNHDA and SQIVND (reference sequence). With 4 bases removed from V and 7 bases from J, the gap between germline ends came to 16 bases. CDR3 region: CASSTTPVVREKLFF. The CDR3 DNA reads as TGTGCCAGTAGTACCACCCCGGTGGTGCGTGAAAAACTGTTTTTT.

This clone occurred once. The rearrangement joins TRBV15 to TRBJ2-7, with 8 positions matching TRBD1. Germline CDR1 is LNHNV and CDR2 is YYDKDF (reference sequence). With 1 base clipped from V and 3 bases from J, the junction kept 5 bases outside the gene matches. The CDR3 totals 15 residues. This CDR3 reads CATSRAPGQDYEQYF. DNA of the CDR3: TGTGCCACCAGCAGAGCCCCGGGACAGGACTACGAGCAGTACTTC.

The chain is built from TRBV7-9 and TRBJ1-2, with 8 positions matching TRBD1. With V trimmed by 2 bases and J by 4 bases, 9 bases remained unmatched. Germline V gene data show CDR1 as SEHNR and CDR2 as FQNEAQ (reference sequence). The CDR3 loop spans 16 amino acids. The CDR3 region has the DNA TGTGCCAGCAGCTTATGGGACAGGAGACCGCCCTATGGCTACACCTTC. It encodes CASSLWDRRPPYGYTF.

The chain employs TRBV2 and TRBJ2-2; D is unresolved. The germline V gene encodes CDR1 SNHLY and CDR2 FYNNEI. CDR3 length equals 13 residues. V was trimmed by 8 bases and J by 4 bases, leaving 11 bases between them. CDR3 in amino acids: CASARPGTGELFF. The CDR3 DNA is TGTGCCAGCGCCCGGCCGGGCACCGGGGAGCTGTTTTTT.

This clone has more than one count but fewer than ten. The chain couples TRBV5-1 to TRBJ1-2; no clear D. V lost 0 bases and J lost 5, with 5 bases in between. Looked up from germline, CDR1 is SGHRS and CDR2 is YFSETQ. The CDR3 length is 12 residues. CDR3 sequence reads: CASSLEQYGYTF. The CDR3 DNA is TGCGCCAGCAGCTTGGAACAGTATGGCTACACCTTC. Looking up the rest from reference TRBV5-1 and TRBJ1-2 gives the full variable domain: KAGVTQTPRYLIKTRGQQVTLSCSPISGHRSVSWYQQTPGQGLQFLFEYFSETQRNKGNFPGRFSGRQFSNSRSEMNVSTLELGDSALYLCASSLEQYGYTFGSGTRLTVV.